One sample yielded the 17 T cell receptor beta chains listed below, sequenced in a study of T-cell memory formation after mild COVID-19. Via MiXCR, TCRdb re-called the 5' RACE reads, giving one row per CDR3 protein. This table holds about 320,000 distinct CDR3 sequences, 14% found once. Sequencing was done on a sample of PBMCs or a T cell subset sorted from them (not recorded which). The source is a man aged 18 to 29 who had mild COVID-19 (a few samples of this study predate the infection). Cell type and time point are not known.

This clonotype appeared a few times. The chain employs TRBV15 and TRBJ1-5, with TRBD1 as a possible D gene (5 bases). Germline V lookup: CDR1 LNHNV, CDR2 YYDKDF (reference sequence). This CDR3 region has 14 residues. The V gene lost 5 bases and the J gene lost 5 bases, with 13 bases spanning the gap. Here the CDR3 reads CATSRPGGYQPQHF. In nucleotides, the CDR3 is TGTGCCACCAGCCGACCTGGGGGTTATCAGCCCCAGCATTTT.

This clonotype was counted ten times or more. The chain links TRBV5-1 to TRBJ2-5, with 11 bases that match TRBD2. Germline loops: CDR1 SGHRS, CDR2 YFSETQ. The CDR3 totals 15 residues. Trimming removed 5 bases from V and 4 bases from J; junction bases left unmatched: 7. The CDR3 DNA sequence: TGCGCCAGCAGTTCGCTAGCGGGGGGCCCAGAGACCCAGTACTTC. Translated, it gives CASSSLAGGPETQYF.

This chain joins TRBV12-3 or TRBV12-4 and TRBJ1-1, with D uncertain. The CDR3 contains 16 residues. Trimming removed 3 bases from V and 1 base from J, with 15 bases in between. CDR3 loop: CASSLTRDKGNTEAFF. The CDR3 region has the DNA TGTGCCAGCAGTTTGACCCGCGACAAAGGGAACACTGAAGCTTTCTTT.

The V and J genes are TRBV18 and TRBJ2-7; TRBD2 is a possible D gene (6 bases). The CDR3 contains 13 residues. Per germline, CDR1 KGHSH and CDR2 LQKENI. Trimming left V 3 bases short and J 5 bases short, with 11 bases between. The CDR3 region has the DNA TGTGCCAGCTCACCGCGGGAATCTCACGAGCAGTACTTC. It translates to CASSPRESHEQYF.

The V and J genes are TRBV21-1 and TRBJ2-7. TRBV21-1 is deemed a pseudogene. The length of the CDR3 is 14 residues. The chain's CDR3 is CATNRRGDTYEQYV. The CDR3 DNA is TGTGCCACCAATCGACGGGGAGATACCTACGAGCAGTACGTC.

This chain joins TRBV24-1 and TRBJ1-5; D perhaps matches TRBD1 (5 bases). The CDR3 spans 12 residues. Germline CDR1 is KGHDR and CDR2 is SFDVKD. V was shortened by 4 bases and J by 9 bases, with 9 bases between the two germline ends. CDR3 region: CATSDRGAPQHF. CDR3 DNA: TGTGCCACCAGTGACCGTGGGGCGCCCCAGCATTTT.

V and J are TRBV7-2 and TRBJ1-1, with D possibly matching TRBD1 (5 bases). Trimming cost V 3 bases and J 1 base, with 15 bases left between them. Per germline, CDR1 SGHTA and CDR2 FQGNSA. The CDR3 sequence is 16 residues long. CDR3 DNA sequence: TGTGCCAGCAGCTTCACGGAGGGACGGGGGAACACTGAAGCTTTCTTT. Protein product: CASSFTEGRGNTEAFF. Full variable domain (missing parts from reference TRBV7-2 and TRBJ1-1): GAGVSQSPSNKVTEKGKDVELRCDPISGHTALYWYRQSLGQGLEFLIYFQGNSAPDKSGLPSDRFSAERTGGSVSTLTIQRTQQEDSAVYLCASSFTEGRGNTEAFFGQGTRLTVV.

This chain links TRBV7-6 with TRBJ2-1, with a weak D call TRBD2 (7 bases). V dropped 5 bases and J dropped 5 bases, with 19 bases sitting between them. Germline CDR1 reads SGHVS; CDR2 reads FNYEAQ. This CDR3 is 16 amino acids long. The CDR3 DNA reads TGTGCCAGCAGCCCCGTTGTTTTGGGGGGGCACAATGAGCAGTTCTTC. This codes for CASSPVVLGGHNEQFF. The full variable domain, with the rest looked up from reference TRBV7-6 and TRBJ2-1, is GAGVSQSPRYKVTKRGQDVALRCDPISGHVSLYWYRQALGQGPEFLTYFNYEAQQDKSGLPNDRFSAERPEGSISTLTIQRTEQRDSAMYRCASSPVVLGGHNEQFFGPGTRLTVL.

The rearrangement links TRBV7-9 to TRBJ1-2, with D maybe TRBD1 (5 bases). The CDR3 spans 16 residues. Germline CDR1 and CDR2: SEHNR and FQNEAQ (reference sequence). Trimming removed 5 bases at V and 4 bases at J, with 20 bases between. CDR3: CASSASTGTVAYGYTF. The CDR3 coding sequence is TGTGCCAGCAGCGCATCAACCGGGACGGTCGCCTATGGCTACACCTTC. The entire variable domain, with the rest obtained from reference TRBV7-9 and TRBJ1-2, is as follows: DTGVSQNPRHKITKRGQNVTFRCDPISEHNRLYWYRQTLGQGPEFLTYFQNEAQLEKSRLLSDRFSAERPKGSFSTLEIQRTEQGDSAMYLCASSASTGTVAYGYTFGSGTRLTVV.

This clonotype showed up many times. The chain employs TRBV4-2 and TRBJ2-2; 8 nucleotides align to TRBD2. The CDR3 is made up of 16 amino acids. The V segment lost 1 base and the J segment 3 bases; nucleotides outside the gene matches: 4. Looked up from germline, CDR1 is LGHNA and CDR2 is YNFKEQ. The CDR3 DNA follows: TGTGCCAGCAGCCAAGGGCGGGGGGCGTACACCGGGGAGCTGTTTTTT. As protein: CASSQGRGAYTGELFF.

The chain has TRBV20-1 and TRBJ2-7, with a possible D match to TRBD1 (6 bases). With 6 bases removed from V and 6 bases from J, the gap between germline ends came to 12 bases. Germline V gene lookup returns CDR1 DFQATT and CDR2 SNEGSKA (reference sequence). The CDR3 loop spans 11 amino acids. CDR3 bases: TGCAGTGCAACCACAGGGTCCGAGCAGTACTTC. This encodes CSATTGSEQYF.

This clonotype has only a few counts. CDR3 in DNA: TGTGCCAGCAGTTTGAGTTCACAGGGCGATAATTCACCCCTCCACTTT. Its protein is CASSLSSQGDNSPLHF. This chain links TRBV12-3 or TRBV12-4 with TRBJ1-6; maybe TRBD1 (6 bases). The germline V and J ends were trimmed by 3 bases and 5 bases, with 14 bases remaining between them. The CDR3 extends over 16 amino acids.

This clonotype was counted at least ten times. J is TRBJ2-1 and V is TRBV6-2 or TRBV6-3; D is possibly TRBD1 (5 bases). Germline values: CDR1 MNHEY, CDR2 SVGEGT. The CDR3 has 16 amino acids. V lost 2 bases, J lost 7 bases, and 18 bases lay in between. As DNA, the CDR3 is TGTGCCAGCAGTTACCCGCTGGTCAGGGTTTGGAATGAGCAGTTCTTC. It encodes CASSYPLVRVWNEQFF.

This clonotype was observed a handful of times. The V call is TRBV7-9, the J call TRBJ1-6; the D gene is possibly TRBD1 (6 bases). Trimming removed 5 bases from V and 9 bases from J, with 17 bases in between. Germline V gene lookup returns CDR1 SEHNR and CDR2 FQNEAQ (reference sequence). This CDR3 has 15 residues. Written as DNA, the CDR3 is TGTGCCAGCAGCACCCCGACAGGAGCAGGTTCACCCCTCCACTTT. As protein: CASSTPTGAGSPLHF.

The V and J genes are TRBV12-3 or TRBV12-4 and TRBJ1-6; 8 nucleotides match TRBD1. This CDR3 has 15 amino acids. V gave up 6 bases and J gave up 7 bases; unmatched junction bases: 8. The CDR3 loop is CASSYGQGWNSPLHF. CDR3 coding DNA: TGTGCCAGCAGCTACGGACAGGGATGGAATTCACCCCTCCACTTT.

V usage is TRBV6-2 or TRBV6-3 and J usage is TRBJ1-5; unclear D gene. The CDR3 totals 15 residues. The V end was cut by 2 bases, the J end by 2 bases, with 10 bases between. Germline loops: CDR1 MNHEY, CDR2 SVGEGT. The CDR3 DNA sequence: TGTGCCAGCAGTTACCACCTTAATGGCAATCAGCCCCAGCATTTT. Its translation is CASSYHLNGNQPQHF.

The rearrangement joins TRBV9 to TRBJ1-4; D perhaps matches TRBD1 (5 bases). This CDR3 region has 15 residues. Per germline, CDR1 SGDLS and CDR2 YYNGEE. V lost 0 bases and J 7 bases, leaving 13 bases between the germline ends. CDR3 nucleotide sequence: TGTGCCAGCAGCGTAGAGCCAGGGAGAAGTGAAAAACTGTTTTTT. It encodes CASSVEPGRSEKLFF.